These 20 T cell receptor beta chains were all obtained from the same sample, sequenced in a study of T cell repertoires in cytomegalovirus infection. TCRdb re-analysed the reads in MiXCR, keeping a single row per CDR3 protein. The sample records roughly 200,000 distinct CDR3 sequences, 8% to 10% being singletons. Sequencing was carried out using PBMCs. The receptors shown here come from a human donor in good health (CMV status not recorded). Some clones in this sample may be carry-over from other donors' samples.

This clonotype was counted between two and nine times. The chain's CDR3 is CASSPPGGGYNEQFF. DNA for the CDR3: TGTGCCAGCAGTCCCCCGGGCGGGGGGTACAATGAGCAGTTCTTC. The chain carries TRBV28 and TRBJ2-1; 8 bases are a match to TRBD2. The CDR3 totals 15 residues. The J segment lost 4 bases and the V segment lost 5 bases, leaving 7 bases of the junction unmatched. Germline values: CDR1 MDHEN, CDR2 SYDVKM.

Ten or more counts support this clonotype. The CDR3 protein is CASSLPAGKKAFF. Written as DNA, the CDR3 is TGTGCCAGCAGCTTACCCGCGGGCAAAAAAGCTTTCTTT. This rearrangement joins TRBV7-2 to TRBJ1-1; D unclear. With 2 bases removed from V and 9 bases from J, the gap between germline ends came to 13 bases. The CDR3 totals 13 residues. Germline CDR1 is SGHTA and CDR2 is FQGNSA.

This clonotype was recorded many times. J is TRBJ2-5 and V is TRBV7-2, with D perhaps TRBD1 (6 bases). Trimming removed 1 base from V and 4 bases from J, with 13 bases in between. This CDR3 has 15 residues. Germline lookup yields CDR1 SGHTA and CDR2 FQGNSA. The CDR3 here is CASSLELGAVETQYF. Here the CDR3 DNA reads TGTGCCAGCAGCTTAGAGTTGGGGGCGGTAGAGACCCAGTACTTC.

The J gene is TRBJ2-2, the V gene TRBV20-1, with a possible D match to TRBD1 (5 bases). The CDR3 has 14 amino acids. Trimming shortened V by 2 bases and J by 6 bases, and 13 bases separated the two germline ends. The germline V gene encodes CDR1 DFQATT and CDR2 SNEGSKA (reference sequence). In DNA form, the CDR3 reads TGCAGTGCTAGATTGCCAGGGAAGGCCGGGGAGCTGTTTTTT. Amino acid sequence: CSARLPGKAGELFF.

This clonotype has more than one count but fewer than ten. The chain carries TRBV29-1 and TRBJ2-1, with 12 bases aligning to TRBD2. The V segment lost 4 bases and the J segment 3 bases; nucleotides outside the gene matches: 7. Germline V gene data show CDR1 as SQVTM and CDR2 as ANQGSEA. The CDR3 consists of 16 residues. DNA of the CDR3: TGCAGCGTTGTACTAGCGGGAGGTTGGCTCTACAATGAGCAGTTCTTC. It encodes CSVVLAGGWLYNEQFF.

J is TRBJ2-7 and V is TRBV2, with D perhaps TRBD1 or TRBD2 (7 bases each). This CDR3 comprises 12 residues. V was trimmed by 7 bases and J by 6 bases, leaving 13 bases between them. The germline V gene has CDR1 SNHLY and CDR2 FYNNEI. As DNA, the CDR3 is TGTGCCAGCAACACAGGGGAGGGCGAGCAGTACTTC. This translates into CASNTGEGEQYF.

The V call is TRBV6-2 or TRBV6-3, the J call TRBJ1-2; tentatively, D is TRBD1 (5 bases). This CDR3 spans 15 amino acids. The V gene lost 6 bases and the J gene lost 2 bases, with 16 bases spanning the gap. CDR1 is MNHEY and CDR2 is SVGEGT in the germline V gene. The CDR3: CASSPRDGKNYGYTF. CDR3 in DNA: TGTGCCAGCAGCCCGAGGGACGGGAAGAACTATGGCTACACCTTC.

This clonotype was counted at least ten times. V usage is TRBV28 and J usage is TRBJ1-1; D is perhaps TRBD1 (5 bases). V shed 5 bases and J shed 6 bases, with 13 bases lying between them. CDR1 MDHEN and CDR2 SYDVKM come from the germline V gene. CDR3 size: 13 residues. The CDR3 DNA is TGTGCCAGCAGTCACGACAGAAGGGCTGAAGCTTTCTTT. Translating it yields CASSHDRRAEAFF.

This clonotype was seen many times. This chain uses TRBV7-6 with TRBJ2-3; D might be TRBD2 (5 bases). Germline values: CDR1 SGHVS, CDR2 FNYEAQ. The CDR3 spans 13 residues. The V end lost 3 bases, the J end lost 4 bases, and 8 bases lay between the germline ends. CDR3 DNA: TGTGCCAGCAGCTTCGCGGGTGCAGATACGCAGTATTTT. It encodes CASSFAGADTQYF.

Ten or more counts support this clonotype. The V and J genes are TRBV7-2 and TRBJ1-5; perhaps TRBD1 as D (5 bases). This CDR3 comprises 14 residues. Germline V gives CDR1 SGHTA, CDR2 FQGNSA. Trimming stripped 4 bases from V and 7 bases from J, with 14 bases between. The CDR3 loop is CASSWRAGDQPQHF. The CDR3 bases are TGTGCCAGCAGCTGGAGGGCGGGGGACCAGCCCCAGCATTTT.

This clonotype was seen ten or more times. The chain's CDR3 is CASSLVPVGNTIYF. Here the CDR3 DNA reads TGTGCCAGCAGCTTAGTCCCGGTCGGAAACACCATATATTTT. V usage is TRBV7-2 and J usage is TRBJ1-3; the D is unclear. Germline CDR1 reads SGHTA; CDR2 reads FQGNSA. Trimming stripped 1 base from V and 4 bases from J, with 8 bases between. The CDR3 consists of 14 residues.

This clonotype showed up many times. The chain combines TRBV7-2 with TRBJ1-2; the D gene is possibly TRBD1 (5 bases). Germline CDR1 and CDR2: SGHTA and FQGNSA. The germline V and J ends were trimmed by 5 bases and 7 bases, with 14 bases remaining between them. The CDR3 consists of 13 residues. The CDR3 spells CASSPMGGTGYTF. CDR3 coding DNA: TGTGCCAGCAGCCCGATGGGAGGGACTGGCTACACCTTC.

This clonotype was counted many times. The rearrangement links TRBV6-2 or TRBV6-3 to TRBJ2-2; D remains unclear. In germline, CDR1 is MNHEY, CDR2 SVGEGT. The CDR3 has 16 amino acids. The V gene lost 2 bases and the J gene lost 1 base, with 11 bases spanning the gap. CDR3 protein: CASSYHGLKNTGELFF. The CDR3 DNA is TGTGCCAGCAGTTACCATGGATTAAAGAACACCGGGGAGCTGTTTTTT.

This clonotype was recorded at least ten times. DNA of the CDR3: TGTGCCAGCAGCTTGGTGGCAGGGGGCGGGAGTCAAGAGACCCAGTACTTC. Translation gives CASSLVAGGGSQETQYF. The rearrangement uses TRBV7-2 and TRBJ2-5; possibly TRBD1 for D (8 bases). V dropped 3 bases and J dropped 2 bases, with 19 bases sitting between them. The CDR3 contains 17 residues. From germline, CDR1 is SGHTA and CDR2 FQGNSA.

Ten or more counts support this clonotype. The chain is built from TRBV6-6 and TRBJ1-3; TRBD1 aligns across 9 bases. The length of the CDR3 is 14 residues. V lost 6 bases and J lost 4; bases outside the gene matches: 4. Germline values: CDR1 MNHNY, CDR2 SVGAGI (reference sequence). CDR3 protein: CASRYRGRGNTIYF. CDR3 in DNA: TGTGCCAGCAGATACAGGGGGCGCGGAAACACCATATATTTT.

CDR3 in amino acids: CSARVYGARTDTQYF. The DNA of the CDR3 is TGCAGTGCTAGAGTCTACGGAGCGCGCACAGATACGCAGTATTTT. The chain employs TRBV20-1 and TRBJ2-3; D not resolved. The length of the CDR3 is 15 residues. Trimming removed 1 base from V and 1 base from J, with 12 bases in between. From germline, CDR1 is DFQATT and CDR2 SNEGSKA (reference sequence).

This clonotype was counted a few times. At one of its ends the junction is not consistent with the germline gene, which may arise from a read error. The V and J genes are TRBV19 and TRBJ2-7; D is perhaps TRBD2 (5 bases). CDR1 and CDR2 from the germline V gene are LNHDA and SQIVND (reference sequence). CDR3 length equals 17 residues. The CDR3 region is CASSIGNPGSLGNEQYF. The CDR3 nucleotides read TGTGCCAGTAGCATAGGAAACCCGGGATCCCTAGGGAACGAGCAGTACTTC. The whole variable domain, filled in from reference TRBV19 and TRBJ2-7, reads DGGITQSPKYLFRKEGQNVTLSCEQNLNHDAMYWYRQDPGQGLRLIYYSQIVNDFQKGDIAEGYSVSREKKESFPLTVTSAQKNPTAFYLCASSIGNPGSLGNEQYFGPGTRLTVT.

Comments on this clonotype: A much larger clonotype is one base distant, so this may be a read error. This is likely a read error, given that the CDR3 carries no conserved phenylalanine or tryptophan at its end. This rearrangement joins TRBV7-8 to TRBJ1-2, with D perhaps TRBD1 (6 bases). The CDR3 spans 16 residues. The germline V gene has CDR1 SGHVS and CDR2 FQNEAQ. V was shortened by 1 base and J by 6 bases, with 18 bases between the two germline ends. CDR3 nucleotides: TGTGCCAGCAGCTTAGTTCGGGGGGCGCTCGTTGATGGCTACACCCTC. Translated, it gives CASSLVRGALVDGYTL.

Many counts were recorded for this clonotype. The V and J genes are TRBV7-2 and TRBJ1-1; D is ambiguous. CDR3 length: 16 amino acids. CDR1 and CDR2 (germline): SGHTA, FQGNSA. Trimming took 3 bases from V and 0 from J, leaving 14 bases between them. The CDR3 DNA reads TGTGCCAGCAGCTTCCCTACCGGACGGATGAACACTGAAGCTTTCTTT. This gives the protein CASSFPTGRMNTEAFF.

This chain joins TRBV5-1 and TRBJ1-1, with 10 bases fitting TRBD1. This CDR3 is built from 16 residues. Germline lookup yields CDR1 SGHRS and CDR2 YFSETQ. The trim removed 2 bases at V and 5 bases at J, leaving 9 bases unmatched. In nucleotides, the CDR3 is TGCGCCAGCAGCTTCGCCGTCGGGACAGGGGATACTGAAGCTTTCTTT. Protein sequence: CASSFAVGTGDTEAFF. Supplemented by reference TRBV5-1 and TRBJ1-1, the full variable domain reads KAGVTQTPRYLIKTRGQQVTLSCSPISGHRSVSWYQQTPGQGLQFLFEYFSETQRNKGNFPGRFSGRQFSNSRSEMNVSTLELGDSALYLCASSFAVGTGDTEAFFGQGTRLTVV.